Below, 8 T cell receptor beta chains from the same sample are listed, as sequenced in a study of Ad26.COV2.S vaccination and SARS-CoV-2 variants. Noted treatment: roughly 20 received Ad26.COV2.S at low or high dose, single or two shots; 5 received placebo; per-sample allocation not given. Day 63 after the first injection of vaccine or placebo was the sampling time. Repertoires were generated with immunoSEQ multiplex PCR, while TCRdb's copy carries only in-frame clones and drops some. Among fewer than 800,000 clones listed, 70% to 90% were seen once. The sequencing used peripheral blood, collected in a trial of Ad26.COV2.S vaccine versus placebo. The receptor source for this set is a person aged 18-60 years who received the Ad26.COV2.S COVID-19 vaccine or a placebo.

The chain links TRBV19 to TRBJ2-7; 9 bases align to TRBD1. The CDR3 runs 14 residues. Unmatched junction bases numbered 8, after V lost 9 bases and J lost 2 bases. Germline V gives CDR1 LNHDA, CDR2 SQIVND (reference sequence). The CDR3 reads CASAGTGFAYEQYF. Here the CDR3 DNA reads TGTGCCAGCGCCGGGACAGGGTTCGCCTACGAGCAGTACTTC.

Written as DNA, the CDR3 is TGTGCCTGGACGACCGGACAGGACGTCTGGTTCTATGGCTACACCTTC. Translating it yields CAWTTGQDVWFYGYTF. This sequence joins TRBV30 and TRBJ1-2; TRBD1 aligns across 7 bases. The V gene end was trimmed by 4 bases and the J gene end by 4 bases; junction bases not matched to a gene: 15. CDR1 is GTSNPN and CDR2 is SVGIG in the germline V gene (reference sequence). CDR3 length equals 16 residues.

The genes are TRBV9 and TRBJ1-1, with 7 bases that match TRBD1. CDR1 and CDR2 from the germline V gene are SGDLS and YYNGEE. J gave up 0 bases and V 0 bases, and 2 bases lay outside the gene matches. This CDR3 is built from 15 residues. The CDR3 loop is CASSVEGGLNTEAFF. The CDR3, as DNA: TGTGCCAGCAGCGTAGAAGGGGGCCTGAACACTGAAGCTTTCTTT.

This clone was found once. The V and J genes are TRBV2 and TRBJ2-3; 7 bases align to TRBD1. With 8 bases clipped from V and 3 bases from J, the junction kept 8 bases outside the gene matches. CDR3 length equals 14 residues. Germline-derived CDR1 and CDR2 are SNHLY and FYNNEI. CDR3 DNA: TGTGCCAGCCTGACAGGGCTGAGAACAGATACGCAGTATTTT. Translating gives CASLTGLRTDTQYF.

This clone has just one count. CDR3 coding DNA: TGTGCCAGCAGCTTAGTTCAGGCCGGGGAGCTGTTTTTT. It is translated as CASSLVQAGELFF. V and J are TRBV11-2 and TRBJ2-2; no reliable D call. V was trimmed by 1 base and J by 6 bases, leaving 6 bases between them. The CDR3 contains 13 residues. CDR1 and CDR2 from the germline V gene are SGHAT and FQNNGV.

The CDR3 loop is CASSINGYEQYF. CDR3 coding DNA: TGTGCCAGTAGTATAAACGGCTACGAGCAGTACTTC. The chain uses TRBV19 and TRBJ2-7; no clear D gene. There are 12 residues in the CDR3. The V gene's germline CDR1 is LNHDA and CDR2 SQIVND (reference sequence). Between the trimmed V and J ends, which lost 2 bases and 3 bases, there was a span of 5 bases.

The rearrangement uses TRBV10-2 and TRBJ2-7; perhaps TRBD2 as D (5 bases). V lost 2 bases, J lost 3 bases, and 14 bases lay in between. CDR1 and CDR2 (germline): WSHSY, SAAADI. The CDR3 is 15 amino acids. The CDR3 nucleotides are TGCGCCAGCAGTGAGCCGCTGGACTCCCACTACGAGCAGTACTTC. Translated, it gives CASSEPLDSHYEQYF.

In this sample, this clone turned up a few times. The chain uses TRBV29-1 and TRBJ2-7; 10 positions agree with TRBD2. Trimming cost V 7 bases and J 3 bases; bases outside gene matches: 12. There are 15 residues in the CDR3. Germline CDR1 reads SQVTM; CDR2 reads ANQGSEA. The DNA of the CDR3 is TGCAGCGCTACAGTCTCTAGCGGGGGTTACTACGAGCAGTACTTC. This sequence encodes CSATVSSGGYYEQYF.